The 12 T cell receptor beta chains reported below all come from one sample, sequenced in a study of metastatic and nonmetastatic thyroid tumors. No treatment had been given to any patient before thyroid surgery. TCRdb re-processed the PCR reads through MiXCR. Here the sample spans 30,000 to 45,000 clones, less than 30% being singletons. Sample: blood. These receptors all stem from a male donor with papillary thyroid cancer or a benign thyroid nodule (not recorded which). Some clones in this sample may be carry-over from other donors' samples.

The DNA for the CDR3 is TGTGCCACCAGCAGAGGCGACAGGACCTCTGGAAACACCATATATTTT. Translated, it gives CATSRGDRTSGNTIYF. The genes are TRBV15 and TRBJ1-3; a weak D match, TRBD1 (6 bases). CDR3 length: 16 residues. Looked up from germline, CDR1 is LNHNV and CDR2 is YYDKDF (reference sequence). Trimming shortened V by 1 base and J by 0 bases, and 10 bases separated the two germline ends.

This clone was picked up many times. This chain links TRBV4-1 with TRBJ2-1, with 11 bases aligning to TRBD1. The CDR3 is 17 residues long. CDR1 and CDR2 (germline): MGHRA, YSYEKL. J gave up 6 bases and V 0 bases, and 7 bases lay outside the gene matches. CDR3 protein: CASSQDKPGQGVNEQFF. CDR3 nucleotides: TGCGCCAGCAGCCAAGACAAACCGGGACAGGGGGTCAATGAGCAGTTCTTC.

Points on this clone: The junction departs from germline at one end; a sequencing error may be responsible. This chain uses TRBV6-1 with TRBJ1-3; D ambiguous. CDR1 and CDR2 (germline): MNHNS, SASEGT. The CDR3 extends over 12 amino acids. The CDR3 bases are TGTTCCAGCAGTGAATTAAGGTACACCATATATTTT. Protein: CSSSELRYTIYF.

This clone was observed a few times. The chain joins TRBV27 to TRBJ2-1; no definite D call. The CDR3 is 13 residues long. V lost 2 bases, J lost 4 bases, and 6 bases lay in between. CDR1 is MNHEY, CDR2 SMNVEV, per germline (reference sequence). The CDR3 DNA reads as TGTGCCAGCAGTTTACAGCTTTACAATGAGCAGTTCTTC. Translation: CASSLQLYNEQFF.

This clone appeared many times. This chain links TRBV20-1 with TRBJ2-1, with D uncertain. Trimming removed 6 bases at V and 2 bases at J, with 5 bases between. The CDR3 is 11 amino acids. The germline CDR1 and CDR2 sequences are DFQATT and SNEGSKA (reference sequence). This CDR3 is CSARPYNEQFF. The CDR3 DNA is TGCAGTGCAAGGCCCTACAATGAGCAGTTCTTC.

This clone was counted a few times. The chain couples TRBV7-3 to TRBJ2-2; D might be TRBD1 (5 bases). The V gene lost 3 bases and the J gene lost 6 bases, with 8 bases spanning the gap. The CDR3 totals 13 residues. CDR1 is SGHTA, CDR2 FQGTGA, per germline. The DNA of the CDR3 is TGTGCCAGCAGCTTCCAGGGCGCCGGGGAGCTGTTTTTT. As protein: CASSFQGAGELFF.

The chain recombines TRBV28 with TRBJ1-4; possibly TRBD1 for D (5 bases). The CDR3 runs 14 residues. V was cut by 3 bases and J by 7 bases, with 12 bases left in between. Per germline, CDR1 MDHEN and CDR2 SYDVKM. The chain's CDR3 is CASSFWSGPEKLFF. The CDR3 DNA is TGTGCCAGCAGTTTTTGGTCGGGGCCTGAAAAACTGTTTTTT.

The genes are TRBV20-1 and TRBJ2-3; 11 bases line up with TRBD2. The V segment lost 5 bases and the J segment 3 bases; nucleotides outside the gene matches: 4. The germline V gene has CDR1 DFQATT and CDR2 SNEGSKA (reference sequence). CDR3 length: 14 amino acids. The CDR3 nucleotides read TGCAGTGCTCTAGCGGGGGGCCTTACAGATACGCAGTATTTT. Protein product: CSALAGGLTDTQYF.

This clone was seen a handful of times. This chain's CDR3 is CATSRGGYTEAFF. CDR3 nucleotides: TGTGCCACCAGCCGAGGGGGGTACACTGAAGCTTTCTTT. This chain links TRBV24-1 with TRBJ1-1, with D perhaps matching TRBD1 (6 bases). V lost 7 bases and J lost 3, with 11 bases in between. Germline V gives CDR1 KGHDR, CDR2 SFDVKD. The CDR3 contains 13 residues.

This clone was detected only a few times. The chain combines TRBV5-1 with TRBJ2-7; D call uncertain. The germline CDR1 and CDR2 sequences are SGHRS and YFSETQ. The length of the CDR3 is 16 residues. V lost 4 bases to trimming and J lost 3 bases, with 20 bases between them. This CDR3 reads CASSPNDLSWYYEQYF. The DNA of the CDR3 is TGCGCCAGCAGCCCAAATGACCTTTCATGGTACTACGAGCAGTACTTC.

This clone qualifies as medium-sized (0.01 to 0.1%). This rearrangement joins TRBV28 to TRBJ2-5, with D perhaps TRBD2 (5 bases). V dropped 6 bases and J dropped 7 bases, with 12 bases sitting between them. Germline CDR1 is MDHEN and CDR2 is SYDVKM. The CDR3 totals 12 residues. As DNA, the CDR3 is TGTGCCAGCAGCTCCGGGGAAGGGACCCAGTACTTC. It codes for CASSSGEGTQYF.

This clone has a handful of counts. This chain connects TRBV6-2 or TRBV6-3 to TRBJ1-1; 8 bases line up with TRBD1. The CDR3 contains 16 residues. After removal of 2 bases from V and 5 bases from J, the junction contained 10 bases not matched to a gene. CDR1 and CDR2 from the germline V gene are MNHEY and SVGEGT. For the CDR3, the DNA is TGTGCCAGCAGTTACCCTGGGACAGGCGTCGGGACTGAAGCTTTCTTT. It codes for CASSYPGTGVGTEAFF.